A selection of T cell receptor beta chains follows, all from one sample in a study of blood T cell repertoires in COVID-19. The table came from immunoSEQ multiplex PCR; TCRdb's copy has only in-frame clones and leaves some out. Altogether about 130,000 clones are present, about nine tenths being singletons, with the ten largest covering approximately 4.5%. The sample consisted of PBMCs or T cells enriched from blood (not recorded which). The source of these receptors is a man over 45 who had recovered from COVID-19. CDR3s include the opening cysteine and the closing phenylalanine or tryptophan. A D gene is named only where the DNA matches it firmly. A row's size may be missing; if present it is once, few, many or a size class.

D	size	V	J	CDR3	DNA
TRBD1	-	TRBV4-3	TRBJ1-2	CASSPGVWGQGFGYTF	TGCGCCAGCAGCCCCGGTGTCTGGGGACAGGGTTTTGGCTACACCTTC
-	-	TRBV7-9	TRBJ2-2	CASSSTAPNTGELFF	TGTGCCAGCAGCTCGACAGCCCCGAACACCGGGGAGCTGTTTTTT
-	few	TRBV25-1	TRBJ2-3	CASSEVGGRDTQYF	TGTGCCAGCAGTGAGGTGGGGGGAAGGGATACGCAGTATTTT
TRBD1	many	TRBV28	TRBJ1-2	CASTAVWDRVGYTF	TGTGCCAGCACGGCGGTGTGGGACAGGGTAGGCTACACCTTC
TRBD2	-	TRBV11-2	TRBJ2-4	CASSFLAGGNIQYF	TGTGCCAGCAGCTTCCTCGCGGGGGGAAACATTCAGTACTTC
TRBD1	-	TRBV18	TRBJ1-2	CASSPSGQGPYGYTF	TGTGCCAGCTCACCCTCTGGACAGGGACCCTATGGCTACACCTTC
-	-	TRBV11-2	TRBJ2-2	CASSLGSGYAGELFF	TGTGCCAGCAGCTTAGGGTCAGGGTACGCCGGGGAGCTGTTTTTT
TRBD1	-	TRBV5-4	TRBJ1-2	CASSVTGGGGYGYTF	TGTGCCAGCAGCGTTACAGGGGGCGGGGGCTATGGCTACACCTTC
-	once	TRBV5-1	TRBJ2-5	CASSLVGVWETQYF	TGCGCCAGCAGCTTGGTCGGAGTCTGGGAGACCCAGTACTTC
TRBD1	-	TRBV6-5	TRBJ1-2	CASRRQGAGSYGYTF	TGTGCCAGCAGACGACAGGGGGCAGGAAGCTATGGCTACACCTTC
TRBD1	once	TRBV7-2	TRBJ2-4	CASSSGQGGNIQYF	TGTGCCAGCAGCTCCGGACAGGGAGGAAACATTCAGTACTTC
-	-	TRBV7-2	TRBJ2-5	CASSLAGGQETQYF	TGTGCCAGCAGCTTAGCGGGGGGCCAAGAGACCCAGTACTTC
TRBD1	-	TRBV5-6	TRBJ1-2	CASSLRWRQGVGGYTF	TGTGCCAGCAGCTTGCGATGGCGGCAGGGGGTCGGTGGCTACACCTTC
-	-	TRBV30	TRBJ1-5	CAWSESHNQPQHF	TGTGCCTGGAGTGAGTCACACAATCAGCCCCAGCATTTT
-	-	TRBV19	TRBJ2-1	CASTPRKLYNEQFF	TGTGCCAGTACCCCGAGAAAACTTTACAATGAGCAGTTCTTC
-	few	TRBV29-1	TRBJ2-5	CSSQRSFQETQYF	TGCAGCTCTCAGCGGAGTTTCCAAGAGACCCAGTACTTC